Sequencing of this T cell receptor (beta chain) was carried out in a study of cytomegalovirus exposure and HLA in healthy donors. With 60 Vbeta and 13 Jbeta primers, the PCR was carried out. TCRdb's copy holds only in-frame clones and misses some; the assay was immunoSEQ multiplex PCR. The table lists 160,000 or so clones, roughly four fifths of them singletons. Study results and limitations: At a 0.05 false discovery rate, a later analysis found around 15,000 TCR beta sequences to be associated with HLA alleles.

The germline gives CDR1 SGHDT, CDR2 YYEEEE. V was clipped by 0 bases and J by 6 bases, with 9 bases between them. The CDR3 has 13 amino acids. A note on this clone: Antigen: not known.

The sequencing sample was made of PBMCs. The sequence was obtained from a man in his forties or fifties in good health and CMV-seropositive. The chain employs TRBV5-6 and TRBJ1-2; D is possibly TRBD1 (5 bases). The CDR3 sequence is CASSLGLQDGYTF. CDR3 in DNA: TGTGCCAGCAGCTTGGGATTACAGGATGGCTACACCTTC. The complete variable domain, with remaining parts taken from reference TRBV5-6 and TRBJ1-2, reads DAGVTQSPTHLIKTRGQQVTLRCSPKSGHDTVSWYQQALGQGPQFIFQYYEEEERQRGNFPDRFSGHQFPNYSSELNVNALLLGDSALYLCASSLGLQDGYTFGSGTRLTVV.